This TCR beta chain was identified in a study of blood T cell repertoires in COVID-19. About the research overall: In each case, the material was cDNA or gDNA derived from T cells, B-cell-depleted T cells, or PBMCs.

Original data processing: Amplification from reference gene primers served as the basis for estimated nucleated cell counts. Sequencing used immunoSEQ multiplex PCR; TCRdb keeps in-frame clones, though not all of them. V and J calls and clone size are as listed in that table; D and trimming were resolved from the DNA. Of fewer than 250,000 clones listed, approximately 82% are singletons. The CDR3 spans 16 residues. Germline V gives CDR1 MNHEY, CDR2 SMNVEV (reference sequence). With 2 bases removed from V and 0 bases from J, the gap between germline ends came to 13 bases. There are a few counts of this clone.

Source material: peripheral blood. V gene TRBV27 combines with J gene TRBJ2-5, with a weak D call TRBD1 (5 bases). The clonotype was recovered from a woman older than 75 with acute or convalescent COVID-19. In DNA, the CDR3 is TGTGCCAGCAGTTTAGGACAAGGTGGGCACCAAGAGACCCAGTACTTC. It encodes CASSLGQGGHQETQYF.